This TCR beta chain was sequenced during a study of control samples from healthy donors and cancer patients. This table comes from immunoSEQ multiplex PCR, and its TCRdb copy is limited to in-frame clones, with some not included. The sample yields fewer than 200,000 clones, more than 90% seen once. Input material: blood. This sequence originates from a man in his thirties or forties in good health.

CDR3 DNA: TGTGCCAGCAGCCCTAGAGCGGACTCCTACAATGAGCAGTTCTTC. Amino acid sequence: CASSPRADSYNEQFF. The chain links TRBV7-9 to TRBJ2-1, with D possibly matching TRBD2 (5 bases). The germline V and J ends were trimmed by 5 bases and 0 bases, with 11 bases remaining between them. Per germline, CDR1 SEHNR and CDR2 FQNEAQ (reference sequence). This CDR3 comprises 15 residues.